Described below is a single T cell receptor beta chain sequence and its context. The antigen it binds to is not known. No per-base quality is available; no much larger clone lies one base away. Participants in the prospective study were aged roughly 18 to 100 years, lived in 20 to 25 United States geographic areas, and enrolled through a virtual design. To assign participants to cohorts, the prospective study relied on clinical history that participants themselves reported in a screening survey and a study questionnaire. Exposed participants were defined as having been in contact with someone with a PCR-confirmed or clinician-diagnosed COVID-19 case within 2 weeks of study entry. Mobile phlebotomists in the prospective study collected whole blood, serum and a nasopharyngeal or oropharyngeal swab from every participant. Participants in the prospective study had the option to provide additional blood draws and questionnaires over an approximately 2-month period. Prospective study blood samples were shipped either frozen or at room temperature before DNA extraction.

This specimen comes from a study of blood T cell repertoires in COVID-19 (dated by TCRdb to about 2020). Looking at the study overall: The collaborator samples originated in the United States, Italy and Spain and spanned the acute and convalescent phases of COVID-19. Deeply sampled blood TCRbeta repertoires from subjects exposed to, actively infected with, or recovered from COVID-19 were included in the dataset. Samples were obtained from the ongoing ImmuneRACE study (first 160 participants) and from about 1,300 subjects provided by 6 global collaborators. Where HLA class I and class II types were available, the types were taken from metadata supplied by the sample provider, not from assay-based typing. The material from the prospective study consisted of cDNA or gDNA derived from T cells, B-cell-depleted T cells, or PBMCs. Nearly every sample came with metadata listing a de-identified subject ID, COVID-19 status, age in years and sex. A freely available public database, intended as a resource for researchers studying the immune response to SARS-CoV-2, is where the repertoires were released.

Here is what the overall study found, with its caveats: How much clinical and demographic metadata was included differed by source and by participant, and the metadata was provided uncurated.

Based on the germline V gene, the CDR1 and CDR2 sequences are MGHRA and YSYEKL. The CDR3 has 15 amino acids, counting the end cysteine and phenylalanine. Only CDR3 DNA is held: 45 bases, read in frame from base 1. Relative to germline, V is 4 bases shorter and J is 5 bases shorter, with 17 bases between their ends. TCRbeta CDR3 regions were amplified from genomic DNA using the immunoSEQ Assay, a bias-controlled multiplex PCR. Processing in the source paper ran as follows. The number of nucleated cells in each sample was estimated from the amplification of reference gene primers within the assay. Sequence reads were collapsed and filtered to measure the absolute abundance of every unique TCRbeta CDR3 rearrangement. Productive Simpson clonality was computed per sample as the square root of Simpson's diversity index over productive rearrangements. TCRdb re-hosts the immuneACCESS table, in-frame sequences only. Its copies lack some clones; in the studies checked, an unresolved V gene accounts for under half of them, and the cause for the rest is not known. Clone size and V and J calls were adopted from that table, with D and trimming inferred from the DNA. This sample holds some 290,000 clones; 90% were observed only once. The top ten clonotypes cover about 4% of the sample.

The receptor chain draws on TRBV4-1 and TRBJ1-1; TRBD1 is perhaps the D gene, given 6 matching bases. Sequencing was carried out using PBMCs or T cells enriched from blood (not recorded which). This clonotype was sampled from a woman aged 25 to 45 who had been exposed to COVID-19. The sequenced DNA is TGCGCCAGCAGCCGTATCCCCAGGGGAGAAACTGAAGCTTTCTTT. This yields the protein CASSRIPRGETEAFF.